This TCR beta chain was identified in a study of shared clonotypes between healthy human individuals. Germline V gene sequence: CDR1 MDHEN, CDR2 SYDVKM. V lost 5 bases to trimming and J lost 3 bases; unmatched junction nucleotides: 10. The CDR3 totals 16 residues. Sorted-subset replicate PCR reactions were performed with 150 to 200 ng DNA, corresponding to some 32,000 T cell genomes. Data came from immunoSEQ multiplex PCR; TCRdb stores just in-frame clones and leaves some out. This sample has about 2,100,000 clones, with approximately 94% found just once. General observations from the study: Estimated richness was generally greater in naive than memory subsets. The study sampled only blood, and tissue repertoires likely differ.

To note about this clone: Its specificity is unknown.

Only CD45RO-negative cells positively selected for CCR7 counted as naive CD8 cells, so terminally differentiated effector memory CD45RA+ cells were excluded. This TCR was recovered from a man younger than 30 in good health. Some clones in this sample may be carry-over from other donors' samples. The chain combines TRBV28 with TRBJ2-1; TRBD2 matches 7 bases. What was sequenced was naive CD8+ T cells from PBMCs. DNA for the CDR3: TGTGCCAGCAGTCCGCTGAGGGGAGGGAACTACAATGAGCAGTTCTTC. Translated: CASSPLRGGNYNEQFF.